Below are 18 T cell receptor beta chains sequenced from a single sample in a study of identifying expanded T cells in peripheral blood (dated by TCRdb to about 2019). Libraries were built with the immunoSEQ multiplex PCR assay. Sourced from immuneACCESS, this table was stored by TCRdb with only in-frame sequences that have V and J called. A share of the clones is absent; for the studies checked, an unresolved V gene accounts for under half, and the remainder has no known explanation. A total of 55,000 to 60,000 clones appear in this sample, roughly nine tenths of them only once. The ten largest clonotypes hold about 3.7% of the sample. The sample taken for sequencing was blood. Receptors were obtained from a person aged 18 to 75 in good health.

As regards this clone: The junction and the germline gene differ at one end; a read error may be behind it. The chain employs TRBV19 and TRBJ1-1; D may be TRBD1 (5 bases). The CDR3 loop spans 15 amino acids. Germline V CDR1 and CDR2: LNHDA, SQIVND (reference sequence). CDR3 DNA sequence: TGTGCCAGATGTAGGATACGGGGGTCGGACACTGAAGCTTTTTTT. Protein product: CARCRIRGSDTEAFF.

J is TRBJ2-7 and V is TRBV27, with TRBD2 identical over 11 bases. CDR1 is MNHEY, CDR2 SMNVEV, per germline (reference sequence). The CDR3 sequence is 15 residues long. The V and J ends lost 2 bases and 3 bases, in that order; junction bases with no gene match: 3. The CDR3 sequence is CASSLKLAGGYEQYF. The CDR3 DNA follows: TGTGCCAGCAGTTTAAAGCTAGCGGGAGGCTACGAGCAGTACTTC.

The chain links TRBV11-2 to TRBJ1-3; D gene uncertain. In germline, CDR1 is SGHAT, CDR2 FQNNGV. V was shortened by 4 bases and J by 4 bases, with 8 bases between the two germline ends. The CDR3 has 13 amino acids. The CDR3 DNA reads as TGTGCCAGCAGCTCTGCCCCAGGAAACACCATATATTTT. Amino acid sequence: CASSSAPGNTIYF.

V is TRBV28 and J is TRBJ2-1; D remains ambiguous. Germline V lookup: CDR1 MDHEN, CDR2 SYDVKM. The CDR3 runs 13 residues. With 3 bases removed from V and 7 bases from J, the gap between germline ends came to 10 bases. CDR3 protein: CASSFLSRNEQFF. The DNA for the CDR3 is TGTGCCAGCAGTTTTTTGTCCCGGAATGAGCAGTTCTTC.

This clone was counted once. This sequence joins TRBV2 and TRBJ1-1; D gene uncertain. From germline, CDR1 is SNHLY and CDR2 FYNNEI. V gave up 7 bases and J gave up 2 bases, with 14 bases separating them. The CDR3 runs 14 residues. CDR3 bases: TGTGCCAGCATTTCTATAGGCGCTAACACTGAAGCTTTCTTT. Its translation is CASISIGANTEAFF.

CDR3 residues: CSPGPLNTEAFF. In DNA form, the CDR3 reads TGCAGCCCTGGACCGTTGAACACTGAAGCTTTCTTT. V and J are TRBV29-1 and TRBJ1-1; no clear D. The CDR3 has 12 residues. Germline V gene sequence: CDR1 SQVTM, CDR2 ANQGSEA. V was shortened by 8 bases and J by 0 bases, with 10 bases between the two germline ends.

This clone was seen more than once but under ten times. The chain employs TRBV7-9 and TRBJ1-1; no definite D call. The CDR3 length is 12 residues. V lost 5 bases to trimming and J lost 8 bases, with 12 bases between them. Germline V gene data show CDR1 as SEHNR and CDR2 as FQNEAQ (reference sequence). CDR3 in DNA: TGTGCCAGCAGCCTTAGTCTATCCGAAGCTTTCTTT. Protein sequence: CASSLSLSEAFF.

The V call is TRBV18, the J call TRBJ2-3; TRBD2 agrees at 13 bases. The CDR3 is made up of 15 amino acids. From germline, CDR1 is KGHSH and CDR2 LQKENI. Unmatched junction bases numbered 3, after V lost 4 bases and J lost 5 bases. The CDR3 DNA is TGTGCCAGCTCACAGGGACTAGCGGGGAAAGATACGCAGTATTTT. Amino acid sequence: CASSQGLAGKDTQYF.

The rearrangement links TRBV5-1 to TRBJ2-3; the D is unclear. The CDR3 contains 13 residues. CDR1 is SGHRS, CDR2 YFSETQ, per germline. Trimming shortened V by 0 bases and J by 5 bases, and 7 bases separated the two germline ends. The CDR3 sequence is CASSLAAEDTQYF. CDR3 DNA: TGCGCCAGCAGCTTGGCTGCGGAAGATACGCAGTATTTT.

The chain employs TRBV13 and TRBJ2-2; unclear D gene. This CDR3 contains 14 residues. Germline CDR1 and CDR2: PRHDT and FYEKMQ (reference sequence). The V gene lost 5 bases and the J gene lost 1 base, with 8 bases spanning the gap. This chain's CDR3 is CASSPAGNTGELFF. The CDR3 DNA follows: TGTGCCAGCAGCCCCGCAGGGAACACCGGGGAGCTGTTTTTT. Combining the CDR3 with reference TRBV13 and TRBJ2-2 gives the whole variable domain AAGVIQSPRHLIKEKRETATLKCYPIPRHDTVYWYQQGPGQDPQFLISFYEKMQSDKGSIPDRFSAQQFSDYHSELNMSSLELGDSALYFCASSPAGNTGELFFGEGSRLTVL.

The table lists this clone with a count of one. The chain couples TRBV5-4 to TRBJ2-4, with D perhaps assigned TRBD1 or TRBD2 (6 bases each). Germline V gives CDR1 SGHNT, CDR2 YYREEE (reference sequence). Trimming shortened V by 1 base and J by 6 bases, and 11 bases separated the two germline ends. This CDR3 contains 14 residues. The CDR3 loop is CASSLSGALNIQYF. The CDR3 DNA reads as TGTGCCAGCAGCTTGTCGGGGGCTCTAAACATTCAGTACTTC.

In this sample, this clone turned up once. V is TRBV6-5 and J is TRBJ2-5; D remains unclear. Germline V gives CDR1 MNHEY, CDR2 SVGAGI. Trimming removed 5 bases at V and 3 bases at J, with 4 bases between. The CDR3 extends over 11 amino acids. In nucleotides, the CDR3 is TGTGCCAGCAGTACGGAAGAGACCCAGTACTTC. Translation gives CASSTEETQYF.

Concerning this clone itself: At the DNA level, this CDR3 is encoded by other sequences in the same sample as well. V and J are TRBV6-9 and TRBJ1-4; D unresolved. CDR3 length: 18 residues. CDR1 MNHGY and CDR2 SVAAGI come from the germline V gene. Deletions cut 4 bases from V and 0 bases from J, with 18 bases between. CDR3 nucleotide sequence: TGTGCCAGCAGTTTGCCCGGCCAAGGCGCAACAACTAATGAAAAACTGTTTTTT. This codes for CASSLPGQGATTNEKLFF.

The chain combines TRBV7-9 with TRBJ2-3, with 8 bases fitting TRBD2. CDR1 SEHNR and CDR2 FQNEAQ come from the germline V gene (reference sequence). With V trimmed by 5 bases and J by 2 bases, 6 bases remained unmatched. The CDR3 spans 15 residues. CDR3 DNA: TGTGCCAGCAGCAGAATAGCGGGGCCCACAGATACGCAGTATTTT. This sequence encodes CASSRIAGPTDTQYF.

The chain's CDR3 is CASSLERDRGIIYNEQFF. DNA of the CDR3: TGCGCCAGCAGCTTGGAACGGGACCGGGGAATTATTTACAATGAGCAGTTCTTC. The V gene is TRBV5-1, the J gene TRBJ2-1; D may match TRBD1 or TRBD2 (5 bases each). The CDR3 totals 18 residues. Trimming removed 0 bases from V and 4 bases from J, with 20 bases in between. Germline CDR1 is SGHRS and CDR2 is YFSETQ.

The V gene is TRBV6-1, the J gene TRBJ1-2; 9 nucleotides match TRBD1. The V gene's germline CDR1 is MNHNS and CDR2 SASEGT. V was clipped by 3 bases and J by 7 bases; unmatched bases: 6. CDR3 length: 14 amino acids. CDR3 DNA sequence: TGTGCCAGCAGTGAGGGGACAGGGCAGGGTGGCTACACCTTC. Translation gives CASSEGTGQGGYTF.

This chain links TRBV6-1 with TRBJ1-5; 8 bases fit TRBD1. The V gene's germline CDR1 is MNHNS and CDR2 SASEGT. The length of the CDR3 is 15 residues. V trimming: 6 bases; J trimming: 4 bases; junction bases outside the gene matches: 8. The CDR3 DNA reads TGTGCCAGCAGCGCTGACAGGGGTTGGAATCAGCCCCAGCATTTT. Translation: CASSADRGWNQPQHF.

DNA for the CDR3: TGTGCCAGCAGCTTTCCCGTCGGAGGGGCCGGAGGTGAAAAACTGTTTTTT. Translating it yields CASSFPVGGAGGEKLFF. The rearrangement joins TRBV7-9 to TRBJ1-4, with D possibly being TRBD1 (5 bases). Trimming took off 3 bases at V and 7 bases at J, with 21 bases between the two ends. Germline CDR1 and CDR2: SEHNR and FQNEAQ (reference sequence). The CDR3 totals 17 residues.